The 14 T cell receptor beta chains given below trace back to one sample, sequenced in a study of blood T cell repertoires in COVID-19. Sequencing used immunoSEQ multiplex PCR; TCRdb keeps in-frame clones, though not all of them. This sample has about 300,000 clones, with around 90% found just once. The sequenced sample consisted of PBMCs or T cells enriched from blood (not recorded which). The receptors originated from a man between 60 and 75 years old who had recovered from COVID-19.

The rearrangement uses TRBV28 and TRBJ2-3; 11 bases agree with TRBD1. Germline V gene data show CDR1 as MDHEN and CDR2 as SYDVKM. This CDR3 contains 16 residues. Losses at the gene ends were 5 bases for V and 6 bases for J; bases not matched to a gene: 10. This chain's CDR3 is CASSPMDRGLLDTQYF. In DNA form, the CDR3 reads TGTGCCAGCAGTCCGATGGACAGGGGGCTTCTGGATACGCAGTATTTT.

The V gene is TRBV5-1, the J gene TRBJ1-1, with 10 bases identical to TRBD1. Trimming took 4 bases from V and 3 from J; bases not matched to a gene: 9. Germline CDR1 is SGHRS and CDR2 is YFSETQ. The CDR3 is made up of 16 amino acids. The DNA for the CDR3 is TGCGCCAGCAGCGTCGCAGGGACAGGGGTCTACACTGAAGCTTTCTTT. Residues: CASSVAGTGVYTEAFF.

This clone was found once. The J gene is TRBJ2-1, the V gene TRBV12-3 or TRBV12-4; TRBD2 aligns across 7 bases. The junction had 9 bases not matched to a gene; V was cut back by 8 bases and J by 8 bases. CDR3 length: 13 amino acids. In DNA form, the CDR3 reads TGTGCCAGCTTCCGGGACTATATCCATGAGCAGTTCTTC. It is translated as CASFRDYIHEQFF.

The rearrangement links TRBV7-6 to TRBJ2-7; D might be TRBD2 (6 bases). The CDR3 runs 14 residues. V shed 2 bases and J shed 4 bases, with 12 bases lying between them. Germline V gene lookup returns CDR1 SGHVS and CDR2 FNYEAQ. CDR3 in amino acids: CASSLSGDRYEQYF. The DNA of the CDR3 is TGTGCCAGCAGCTTATCGGGGGATCGGTACGAGCAGTACTTC.

This chain connects TRBV5-1 to TRBJ1-6; D remains unclear. The germline CDR1 and CDR2 sequences are SGHRS and YFSETQ. V was clipped by 0 bases and J by 6 bases, with 7 bases between them. CDR3 length equals 14 residues. The DNA of the CDR3 is TGCGCCAGCAGCTTGGACGTCAGTAATTCACCCCTCCACTTT. Residues: CASSLDVSNSPLHF.

The gene calls are TRBV19 and TRBJ2-1; D gene ambiguous. The length of the CDR3 is 15 residues. V lost 4 bases and J 4 bases, leaving 14 bases between the germline ends. The germline CDR1 and CDR2 sequences are LNHDA and SQIVND (reference sequence). DNA for the CDR3: TGTGCCAGTAGTACCCTCCCCCCCTTTTACAATGAGCAGTTCTTC. Translation: CASSTLPPFYNEQFF.

This chain uses TRBV19 with TRBJ2-2, with D possibly matching TRBD1 (6 bases). CDR3 length: 14 residues. Between the trimmed V and J ends, which lost 7 bases and 1 base, there was a span of 10 bases. Germline CDR1 is LNHDA and CDR2 is SQIVND (reference sequence). This CDR3 is CASIGTLNTGELFF. In DNA, the CDR3 is TGTGCCAGTATTGGGACACTGAACACCGGGGAGCTGTTTTTT.

The J gene is TRBJ1-5, the V gene TRBV21-1; TRBD1, the D gene given by the table, was not confirmed from the DNA. TRBV21-1 is tagged as a pseudogene. This CDR3 spans 14 amino acids. The CDR3 loop reads CASLDRDDNQPQHF. CDR3 coding DNA: TGTGCCAGCTTGGACAGGGACGACAATCAGCCCCAGCATTTT.

The count of this clone is one. The CDR3 sequence: CASLSGRAESYNEQFF. In DNA form, the CDR3 reads TGTGCCAGCCTTAGCGGGAGGGCCGAGTCCTACAATGAGCAGTTCTTC. V gene TRBV2 combines with J gene TRBJ2-1; TRBD2 matches at 11 bases. CDR3 length: 16 amino acids. V lost 8 bases, J lost 1 base, and 7 bases stayed unmatched. Germline CDR1 SNHLY, CDR2 FYNNEI.

The chain joins TRBV2 to TRBJ1-5, with a possible D match to TRBD1 (5 bases). The CDR3 covers 15 residues. CDR1 is SNHLY and CDR2 is FYNNEI in the germline V gene. V was clipped by 1 base and J by 0 bases, with 7 bases between them. CDR3 region: CASSEGQLSNQPQHF. The CDR3 DNA reads as TGTGCCAGCAGTGAAGGACAGCTTAGCAATCAGCCCCAGCATTTT.

The chain joins TRBV18 to TRBJ1-5; a possible D gene is TRBD1 (5 bases). CDR3 length: 15 amino acids. Between the trimmed V and J ends, which lost 3 bases and 0 bases, there was a span of 9 bases. Germline assignment: CDR1 KGHSH and CDR2 LQKENI. The CDR3 loop is CASSPGGYSNQPQHF. CDR3 sequence (DNA): TGTGCCAGCTCACCTGGGGGGTATAGCAATCAGCCCCAGCATTTT.

The chain carries TRBV2 and TRBJ1-5, with TRBD1 identical over 9 bases. Per the germline V gene, CDR1 is SNHLY and CDR2 is FYNNEI. J lost 15 bases, V lost 6 bases, and 15 bases had no gene match. There are 14 residues in the CDR3. CDR3 residues: CASRYTGTGSSVHF. CDR3 nucleotides: TGTGCCAGCAGATATACCGGGACAGGGTCCTCCGTGCATTTT.

The J gene is TRBJ2-5, the V gene TRBV24-1; perhaps TRBD1 as D (6 bases). CDR3 length: 17 residues. The germline V and J ends were trimmed by 1 base and 4 bases, with 18 bases remaining between them. The germline V gene has CDR1 KGHDR and CDR2 SFDVKD. CDR3 sequence (DNA): TGTGCCACCAGTGATTTTTCAGGCAAGGGGGTGGGAGAGACCCAGTACTTC. This gives the protein CATSDFSGKGVGETQYF.

This clone turned up a few times. The same CDR3 can be traced to other DNA sequences in this sample. The chain is built from TRBV2 and TRBJ2-7; the D gene is possibly TRBD1 (6 bases). The CDR3 has 12 residues. Per germline, CDR1 SNHLY and CDR2 FYNNEI. V was shortened by 6 bases and J by 0 bases, with 6 bases between the two germline ends. The chain's CDR3 is CASRQGSYEQYF. The CDR3, as DNA: TGTGCCAGCAGACAGGGCTCCTACGAGCAGTACTTC. Filled out from reference TRBV2 and TRBJ2-7, the complete variable domain reads EPEVTQTPSHQVTQMGQEVILRCVPISNHLYFYWYRQILGQKVEFLVSFYNNEISEKSEIFDDQFSVERPDGSNFTLKIRSTKLEDSAMYFCASRQGSYEQYFGPGTRLTVT.